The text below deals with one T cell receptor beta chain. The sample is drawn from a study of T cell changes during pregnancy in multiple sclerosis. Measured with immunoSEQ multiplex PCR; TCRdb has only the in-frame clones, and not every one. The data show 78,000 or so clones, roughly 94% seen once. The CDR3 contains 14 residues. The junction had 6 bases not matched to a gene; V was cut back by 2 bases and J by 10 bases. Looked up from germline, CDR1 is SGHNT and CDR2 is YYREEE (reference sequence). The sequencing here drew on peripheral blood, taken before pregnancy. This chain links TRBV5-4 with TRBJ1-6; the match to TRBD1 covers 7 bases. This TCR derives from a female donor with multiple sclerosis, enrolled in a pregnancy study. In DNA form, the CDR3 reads TGTGCCAGCAGCTTAGACAGGGTGAAGTCACCCCTCCACTTT. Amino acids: CASSLDRVKSPLHF.